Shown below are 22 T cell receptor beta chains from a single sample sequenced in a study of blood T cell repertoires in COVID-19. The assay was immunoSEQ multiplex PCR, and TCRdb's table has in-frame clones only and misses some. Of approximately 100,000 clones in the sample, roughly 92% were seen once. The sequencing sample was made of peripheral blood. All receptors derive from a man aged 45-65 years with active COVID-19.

CDR3 DNA: TGTGCCAGCAGTACCACCACCGGGGGAAAAGAGACCCAGTACTTC. Encoded protein: CASSTTTGGKETQYF. The chain is built from TRBV28 and TRBJ2-5, with D perhaps TRBD2 (6 bases). The CDR3 is made up of 15 amino acids. Per the germline V gene, CDR1 is MDHEN and CDR2 is SYDVKM. Trimming shortened V by 5 bases and J by 3 bases, and 16 bases separated the two germline ends.

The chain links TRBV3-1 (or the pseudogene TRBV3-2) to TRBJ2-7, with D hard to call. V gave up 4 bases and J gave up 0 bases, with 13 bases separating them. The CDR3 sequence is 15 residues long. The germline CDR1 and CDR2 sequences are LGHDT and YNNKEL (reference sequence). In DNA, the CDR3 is TGTGCCAGCAGCCGTAGTTCCGATAGCTCCTACGAGCAGTACTTC. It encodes CASSRSSDSSYEQYF.

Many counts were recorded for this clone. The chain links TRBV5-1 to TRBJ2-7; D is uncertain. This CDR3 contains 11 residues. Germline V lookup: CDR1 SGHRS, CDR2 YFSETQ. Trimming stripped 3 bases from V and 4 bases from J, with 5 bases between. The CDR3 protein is CASSSRYEQYF. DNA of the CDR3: TGCGCCAGCAGCTCCCGGTACGAGCAGTACTTC.

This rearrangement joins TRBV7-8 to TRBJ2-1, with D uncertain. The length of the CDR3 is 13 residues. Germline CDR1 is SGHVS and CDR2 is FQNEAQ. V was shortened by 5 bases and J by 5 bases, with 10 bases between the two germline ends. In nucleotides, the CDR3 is TGTGCCAGCAGCCTTTTCAGCGACAATGAGCAGTTCTTC. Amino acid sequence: CASSLFSDNEQFF.

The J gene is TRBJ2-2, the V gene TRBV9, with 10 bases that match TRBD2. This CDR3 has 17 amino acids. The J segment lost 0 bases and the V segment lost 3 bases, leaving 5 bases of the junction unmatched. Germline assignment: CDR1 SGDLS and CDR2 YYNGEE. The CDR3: CASSAPSGGTNTGELFF. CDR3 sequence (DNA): TGTGCCAGCAGCGCGCCTAGCGGGGGTACGAACACCGGGGAGCTGTTTTTT.

CDR3: CASSSRGGEAFF. CDR3 in DNA: TGTGCCAGCAGCTCAAGGGGTGGTGAAGCTTTCTTT. The gene calls are TRBV7-8 and TRBJ1-1; D possibly corresponds to TRBD1 (5 bases). Trimming stripped 4 bases from V and 7 bases from J, with 10 bases between. CDR3 length: 12 amino acids. Germline V gives CDR1 SGHVS, CDR2 FQNEAQ. Full variable domain (missing parts from reference TRBV7-8 and TRBJ1-1): GAGVSQSPRYKVAKRGQDVALRCDPISGHVSLFWYQQALGQGPEFLTYFQNEAQLDKSGLPSDRFFAERPEGSVSTLKIQRTQQEDSAVYLCASSSRGGEAFFGQGTRLTVV.

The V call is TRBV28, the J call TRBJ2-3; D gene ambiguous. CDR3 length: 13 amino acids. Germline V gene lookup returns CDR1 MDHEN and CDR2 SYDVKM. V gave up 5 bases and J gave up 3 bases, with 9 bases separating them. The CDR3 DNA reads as TGTGCCAGCAGTCCATCGGTTACAGATACGCAGTATTTT. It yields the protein CASSPSVTDTQYF.

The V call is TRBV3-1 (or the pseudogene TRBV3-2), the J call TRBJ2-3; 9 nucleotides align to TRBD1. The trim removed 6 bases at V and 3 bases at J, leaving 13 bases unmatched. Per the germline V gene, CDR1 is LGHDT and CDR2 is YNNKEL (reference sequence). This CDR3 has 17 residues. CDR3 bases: TGTGCCAGCAGACTGGGACAGGGCCTAATCGGGACAGATACGCAGTATTTT. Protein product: CASRLGQGLIGTDTQYF.

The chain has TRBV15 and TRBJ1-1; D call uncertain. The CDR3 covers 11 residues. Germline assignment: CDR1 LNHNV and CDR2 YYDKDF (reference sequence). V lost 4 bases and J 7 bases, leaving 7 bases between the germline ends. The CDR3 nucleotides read TGTGCCACCAGCACCGAGGGTGAAGCTTTCTTT. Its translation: CATSTEGEAFF.

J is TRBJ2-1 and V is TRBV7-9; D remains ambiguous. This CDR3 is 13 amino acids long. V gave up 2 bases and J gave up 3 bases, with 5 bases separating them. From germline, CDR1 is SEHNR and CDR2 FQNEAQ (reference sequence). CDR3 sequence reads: CASSLYSYNEQFF. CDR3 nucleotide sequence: TGTGCCAGCAGCTTATACAGCTACAATGAGCAGTTCTTC. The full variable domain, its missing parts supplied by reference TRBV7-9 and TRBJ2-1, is DTGVSQNPRHKITKRGQNVTFRCDPISEHNRLYWYRQTLGQGPEFLTYFQNEAQLEKSRLLSDRFSAERPKGSFSTLEIQRTEQGDSAMYLCASSLYSYNEQFFGPGTRLTVL.

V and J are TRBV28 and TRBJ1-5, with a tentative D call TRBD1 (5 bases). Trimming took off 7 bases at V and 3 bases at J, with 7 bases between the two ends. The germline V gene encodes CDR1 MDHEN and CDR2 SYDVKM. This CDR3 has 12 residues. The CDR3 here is CASKQANQPQHF. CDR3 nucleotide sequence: TGTGCCAGCAAACAGGCCAATCAGCCCCAGCATTTT.

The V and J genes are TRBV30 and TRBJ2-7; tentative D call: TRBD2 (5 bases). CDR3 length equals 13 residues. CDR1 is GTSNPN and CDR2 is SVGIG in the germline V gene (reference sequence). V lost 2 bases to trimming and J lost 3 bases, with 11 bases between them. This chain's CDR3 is CAWSRGPSYEQYF. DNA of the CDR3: TGTGCCTGGAGTCGGGGTCCAAGCTACGAGCAGTACTTC.

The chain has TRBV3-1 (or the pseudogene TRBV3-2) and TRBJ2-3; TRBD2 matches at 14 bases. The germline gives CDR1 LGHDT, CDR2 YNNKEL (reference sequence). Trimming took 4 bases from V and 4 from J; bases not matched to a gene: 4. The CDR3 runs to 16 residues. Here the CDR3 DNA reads TGTGCCAGCAGCCCCGGACTAGCGGGAGGTGCAGATACGCAGTATTTT. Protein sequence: CASSPGLAGGADTQYF.

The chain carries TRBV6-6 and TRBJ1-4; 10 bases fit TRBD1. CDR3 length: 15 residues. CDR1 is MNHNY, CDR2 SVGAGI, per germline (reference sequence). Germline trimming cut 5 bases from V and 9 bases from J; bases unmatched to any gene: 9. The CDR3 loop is CASSTPETGGKKLFF. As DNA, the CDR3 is TGTGCCAGCAGTACCCCCGAGACAGGGGGCAAAAAACTGTTTTTT.

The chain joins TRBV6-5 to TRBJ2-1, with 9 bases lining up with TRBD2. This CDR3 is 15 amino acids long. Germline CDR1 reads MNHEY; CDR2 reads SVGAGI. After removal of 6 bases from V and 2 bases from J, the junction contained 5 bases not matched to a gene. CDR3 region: CASSSTSGPYNEQFF. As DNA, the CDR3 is TGTGCCAGCAGCTCCACTAGCGGGCCCTACAATGAGCAGTTCTTC.

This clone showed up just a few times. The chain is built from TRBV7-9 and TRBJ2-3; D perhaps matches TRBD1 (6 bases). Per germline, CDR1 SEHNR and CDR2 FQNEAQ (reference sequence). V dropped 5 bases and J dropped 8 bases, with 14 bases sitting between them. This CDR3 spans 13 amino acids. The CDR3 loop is CASSHTDRSTQYF. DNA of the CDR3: TGTGCCAGCAGCCATACCGACAGGAGTACGCAGTATTTT.

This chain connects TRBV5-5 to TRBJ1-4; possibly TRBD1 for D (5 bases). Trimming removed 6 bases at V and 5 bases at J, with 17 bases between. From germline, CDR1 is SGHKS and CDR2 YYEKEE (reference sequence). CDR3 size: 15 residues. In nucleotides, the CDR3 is TGTGCCAGCAACGTCGGGGGTCGAAGGAATGAAAAACTGTTTTTT. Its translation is CASNVGGRRNEKLFF.

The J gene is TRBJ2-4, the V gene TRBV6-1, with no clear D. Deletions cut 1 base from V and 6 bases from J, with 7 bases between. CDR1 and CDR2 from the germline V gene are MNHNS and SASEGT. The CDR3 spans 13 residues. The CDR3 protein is CASSEVSINIQYF. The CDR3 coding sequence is TGTGCCAGCAGTGAAGTTAGCATAAACATTCAGTACTTC.

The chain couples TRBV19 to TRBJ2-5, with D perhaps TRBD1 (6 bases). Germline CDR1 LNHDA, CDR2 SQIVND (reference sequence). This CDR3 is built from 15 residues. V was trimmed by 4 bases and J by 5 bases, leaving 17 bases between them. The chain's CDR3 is CASSRTGSGEETQYF. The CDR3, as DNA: TGTGCCAGTAGTAGGACGGGGTCAGGGGAGGAGACCCAGTACTTC.

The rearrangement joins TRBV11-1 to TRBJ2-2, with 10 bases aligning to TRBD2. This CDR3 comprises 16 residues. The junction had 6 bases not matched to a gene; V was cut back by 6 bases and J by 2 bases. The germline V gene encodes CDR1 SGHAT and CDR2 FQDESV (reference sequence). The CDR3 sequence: CASRQTSGSNTGELFF. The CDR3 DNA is TGTGCCAGCAGACAGACTAGCGGGTCCAACACCGGGGAGCTGTTTTTT. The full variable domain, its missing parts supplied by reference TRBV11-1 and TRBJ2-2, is EAEVAQSPRYKITEKSQAVAFWCDPISGHATLYWYRQILGQGPELLVQFQDESVVDDSQLPKDRFSAERLKGVDSTLKIQPAELGDSAMYLCASRQTSGSNTGELFFGEGSRLTVL.

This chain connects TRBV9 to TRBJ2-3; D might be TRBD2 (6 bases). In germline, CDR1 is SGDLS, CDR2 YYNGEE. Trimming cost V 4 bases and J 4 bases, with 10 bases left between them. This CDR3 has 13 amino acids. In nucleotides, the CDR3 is TGTGCCAGCAGCACGGGACTTTCAGATACGCAGTATTTT. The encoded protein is CASSTGLSDTQYF.

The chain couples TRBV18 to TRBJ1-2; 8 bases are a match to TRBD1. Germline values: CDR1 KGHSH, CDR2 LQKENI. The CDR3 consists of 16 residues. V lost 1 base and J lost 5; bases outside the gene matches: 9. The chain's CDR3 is CASSPQGQVEGYGYTF. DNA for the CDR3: TGTGCCAGCTCACCACAGGGACAGGTCGAAGGGTATGGCTACACCTTC. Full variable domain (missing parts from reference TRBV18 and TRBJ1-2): NAGVMQNPRHLVRRRGQEARLRCSPMKGHSHVYWYRQLPEEGLKFMVYLQKENIIDESGMPKERFSAEFPKEGPSILRIQQVVRGDSAAYFCASSPQGQVEGYGYTFGSGTRLTVV.